One sample yielded the 21 T cell receptor beta chains listed below, sequenced in a study of blood T cells in healthy people across ages. The authors ran a second PCR of roughly 7 to 11 cycles using a sample-barcoded 5' primer and a J-beta primer mix. Using its own MiXCR run on the 5' RACE reads, TCRdb lists one record per CDR3 protein. The profile shows 650,000 to 1,000,000 distinct CDR3 sequences, roughly 46% of them singletons. The sample consisted of blood. All receptors derive from a man older than 75 in good health.

The genes are TRBV20-1 and TRBJ1-5, with 7 bases fitting TRBD1. The V segment lost 5 bases and the J segment 6 bases; nucleotides outside the gene matches: 16. The CDR3 spans 16 residues. Looked up from germline, CDR1 is DFQATT and CDR2 is SNEGSKA (reference sequence). This CDR3 is CSALLSRGTRGQPQHF. The CDR3 DNA sequence: TGCAGTGCTCTACTTAGCAGGGGGACGAGAGGTCAGCCCCAGCATTTT.

This clonotype has only a few counts. The chain is built from TRBV20-1 and TRBJ2-3; TRBD2 aligns across 9 bases. CDR1 is DFQATT and CDR2 is SNEGSKA in the germline V gene (reference sequence). V was pared by 7 bases and J by 2 bases, with 7 bases of the junction left unmatched. CDR3 length: 14 amino acids. The CDR3 nucleotides read TGCAGTGGGAGCCCTAGCGGGAACACAGATACGCAGTATTTT. As protein: CSGSPSGNTDTQYF.

This clonotype was seen repeatedly, ten times or more. V usage is TRBV29-1 and J usage is TRBJ2-3; 9 bases map to TRBD2. Germline-derived CDR1 and CDR2 are SQVTM and ANQGSEA. V was clipped by 2 bases and J by 2 bases; unmatched bases: 5. This CDR3 is built from 15 residues. In DNA, the CDR3 is TGCAGCGTTGAACTAGCGGGGATCACCACAGATACGCAGTATTTT. Translating gives CSVELAGITTDTQYF.

The chain is built from TRBV19 and TRBJ2-3, with D possibly matching TRBD2 (5 bases). The CDR3 loop spans 15 amino acids. The V end was cut by 3 bases, the J end by 1 base, with 11 bases between. Germline V gives CDR1 LNHDA, CDR2 SQIVND (reference sequence). CDR3 region: CASSILTGGTDTQYF. CDR3 in DNA: TGTGCCAGTAGTATTCTTACCGGGGGCACAGATACGCAGTATTTT.

Worth noting for this clonotype: Germline and junction disagree at one end, which may indicate a read error. J is TRBJ2-3 and V is TRBV28, with D perhaps matching TRBD1 (5 bases). Germline V gene lookup returns CDR1 MDHEN and CDR2 SYDVKM. The CDR3 extends over 17 amino acids. DNA for the CDR3: TGTGCCAACAGTTTTTTGTGGGCAGGGAAAAGCACAGATACGCAGTATTTT. Encoded protein: CANSFLWAGKSTDTQYF.

This chain joins TRBV5-1 and TRBJ1-2; 8 bases match TRBD1. Germline lookup yields CDR1 SGHRS and CDR2 YFSETQ. The CDR3 consists of 14 residues. Trimming took 2 bases from V and 5 from J; bases not matched to a gene: 5. The CDR3 reads CASSFPGQEYGYTF. CDR3 nucleotides: TGCGCCAGCAGCTTTCCGGGACAGGAGTATGGCTACACCTTC.

The table lists this clonotype with a count of one. The genes are TRBV30 and TRBJ2-3; D is unclear. V lost 2 bases and J 5 bases, leaving 14 bases between the germline ends. The CDR3 is made up of 14 amino acids. CDR1 is GTSNPN and CDR2 is SVGIG in the germline V gene (reference sequence). CDR3 DNA sequence: TGTGCCTGGAGTCTCGGAGCTAAGATAGATACGCAGTATTTT. Translating it yields CAWSLGAKIDTQYF.

Only a few counts were recorded for this clonotype. The gene calls are TRBV12-3 or TRBV12-4 and TRBJ2-3; a possible D gene is TRBD2 (7 bases). Trimming pared 3 bases from V and 13 bases from J, leaving 20 bases between. The CDR3 spans 14 residues. The CDR3 reads CASSLTGGTDMEYF. As DNA, the CDR3 is TGTGCCAGCAGTTTGACGGGGGGCACAGATATGGAGTATTTT.

The chain joins TRBV2 to TRBJ2-7, with 11 bases matching TRBD2. The CDR3 contains 15 residues. The J segment lost 2 bases and the V segment lost 6 bases, leaving 6 bases of the junction unmatched. Germline V gene sequence: CDR1 SNHLY, CDR2 FYNNEI. CDR3 sequence (DNA): TGTGCCAGCAGACTACTAGCGGGGGCCGCCTACGAGCAGTACTTC. Its translation: CASRLLAGAAYEQYF.

The chain links TRBV7-8 to TRBJ2-3, with 7 bases matching TRBD1. Germline lookup yields CDR1 SGHVS and CDR2 FQNEAQ. The length of the CDR3 is 18 residues. With 2 bases clipped from V and 1 base from J, the junction kept 12 bases outside the gene matches. Here the CDR3 DNA reads TGTGCCAGCAGCTTATTCAACTCCGGGACAGCAGGCACAGATACGCAGTATTTT. The encoded protein is CASSLFNSGTAGTDTQYF. Looking up the rest from reference TRBV7-8 and TRBJ2-3 gives the full variable domain: GAGVSQSPRYKVAKRGQDVALRCDPISGHVSLFWYQQALGQGPEFLTYFQNEAQLDKSGLPSDRFFAERPEGSVSTLKIQRTQQEDSAVYLCASSLFNSGTAGTDTQYFGPGTRLTVL.

V is TRBV12-3 or TRBV12-4 and J is TRBJ2-3; no firm D call. The CDR3 runs to 15 residues. V lost 6 bases and J lost 4, with 17 bases in between. The CDR3 region has the DNA TGTGCCAGCAGCTCTGGCCGTGTGAGCCCAGATACGCAGTATTTT. It translates to CASSSGRVSPDTQYF.

This clonotype showed up just a few times. This chain links TRBV11-2 with TRBJ2-5; D possibly corresponds to TRBD2 (5 bases). The CDR3 is 14 residues long. V lost 3 bases, J lost 4 bases, and 12 bases lay in between. Germline assignment: CDR1 SGHAT and CDR2 FQNNGV. CDR3 sequence: CASSFSLRGETQYF. The CDR3 DNA is TGTGCCAGCAGCTTCTCCCTCCGGGGAGAGACCCAGTACTTC.

The chain recombines TRBV20-1 with TRBJ2-4; D is tentatively TRBD1 or TRBD2 (5 bases each). Trimming removed 6 bases from V and 4 bases from J, with 10 bases in between. Looked up from germline, CDR1 is DFQATT and CDR2 is SNEGSKA (reference sequence). This CDR3 is 12 amino acids long. Here the CDR3 reads CSAGTRKNIQYF. In nucleotides, the CDR3 is TGCAGTGCCGGGACGAGAAAAAACATTCAGTACTTC.

This clonotype appeared a few times. This chain joins TRBV11-1 and TRBJ2-3; D gene ambiguous. The V end lost 2 bases, the J end lost 8 bases, and 11 bases lay between the germline ends. There are 13 residues in the CDR3. Per the germline V gene, CDR1 is SGHAT and CDR2 is FQDESV (reference sequence). CDR3: CASSLIEDGTQYF. In DNA, the CDR3 is TGTGCCAGCAGCTTAATAGAGGACGGTACGCAGTATTTT.

This sequence joins TRBV6-4 and TRBJ2-1; TRBD1 matches at 9 bases. Germline V gene lookup returns CDR1 MRHNA and CDR2 SNTAGT. The length of the CDR3 is 14 residues. V dropped 4 bases and J dropped 6; count of bases not matched to a gene: 4. CDR3 sequence: CASSVDRGGNEQFF. DNA for the CDR3: TGTGCCAGCAGTGTGGACAGGGGAGGCAATGAGCAGTTCTTC.

This clonotype appeared a few times. This rearrangement joins TRBV29-1 to TRBJ1-5; D is undetermined. Per the germline V gene, CDR1 is SQVTM and CDR2 is ANQGSEA. Trimming removed 0 bases from V and 7 bases from J, with 22 bases in between. This CDR3 has 17 residues. Written as DNA, the CDR3 is TGCAGCGTTGAAGATCTAGGAGGGTTTGGAGGGTACCAGCCCCAGCATTTT. Its translation is CSVEDLGGFGGYQPQHF.

The CDR3 loop reads CASSQEGRHSNQPQHF. The CDR3 nucleotides are TGTGCCAGCAGCCAAGAAGGCCGGCATAGCAATCAGCCCCAGCATTTT. This chain joins TRBV3-1 and TRBJ1-5; no clear D gene. V gave up 0 bases and J gave up 0 bases, with 9 bases separating them. Germline-derived CDR1 and CDR2 are LGHDT and YNNKEL (reference sequence). The CDR3 extends over 16 amino acids.

CDR3 region: CSVTGRGTDTQYF. In DNA, the CDR3 is TGCAGCGTGACAGGCAGGGGCACAGATACGCAGTATTTT. V gene TRBV29-1 combines with J gene TRBJ2-3, with D perhaps matching TRBD1 (6 bases). CDR3 size: 13 residues. V gave up 6 bases and J gave up 1 base, with 11 bases separating them. Germline lookup yields CDR1 SQVTM and CDR2 ANQGSEA.

The table lists this clonotype with a few counts. This chain connects TRBV3-1 to TRBJ2-3; D remains ambiguous. CDR1 is LGHDT and CDR2 is YNNKEL in the germline V gene (reference sequence). Trimming left V 1 base short and J 1 base short, with 3 bases between. The CDR3 runs to 13 residues. CDR3 protein: CASSQVGTDTQYF. DNA of the CDR3: TGTGCCAGCAGCCAAGTGGGCACAGATACGCAGTATTTT.

The chain joins TRBV28 to TRBJ2-7, with 9 bases lining up with TRBD2. J lost 7 bases, V lost 1 base, and 11 bases had no gene match. Germline-derived CDR1 and CDR2 are MDHEN and SYDVKM. The length of the CDR3 is 16 residues. Here the CDR3 reads CASSLSYGTSSNEQYF. CDR3 nucleotide sequence: TGTGCCAGCAGTTTATCGTACGGGACTAGCTCCAATGAGCAGTACTTC.

This clonotype was found many times. The genes are TRBV7-9 and TRBJ2-1; D unresolved. The V end lost 3 bases, the J end lost 9 bases, and 9 bases lay between the germline ends. There are 12 residues in the CDR3. Germline V gene lookup returns CDR1 SEHNR and CDR2 FQNEAQ (reference sequence). This chain's CDR3 is CASSFLGGEQFF. CDR3 in DNA: TGTGCCAGCAGCTTTTTAGGTGGTGAGCAGTTCTTC.